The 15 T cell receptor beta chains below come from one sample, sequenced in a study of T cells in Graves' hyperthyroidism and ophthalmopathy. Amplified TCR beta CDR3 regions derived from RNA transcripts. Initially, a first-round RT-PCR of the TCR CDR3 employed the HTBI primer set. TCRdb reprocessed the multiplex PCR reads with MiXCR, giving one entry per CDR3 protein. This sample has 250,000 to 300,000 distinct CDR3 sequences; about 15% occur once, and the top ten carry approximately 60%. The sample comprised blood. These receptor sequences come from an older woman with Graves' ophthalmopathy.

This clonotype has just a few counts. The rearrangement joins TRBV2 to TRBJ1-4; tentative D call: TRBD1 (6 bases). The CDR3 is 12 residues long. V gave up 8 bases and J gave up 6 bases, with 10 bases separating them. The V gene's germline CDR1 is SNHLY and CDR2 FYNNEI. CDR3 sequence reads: CASGAGDEKLFF. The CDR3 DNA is TGTGCCAGCGGGGCAGGGGATGAAAAACTGTTTTTT.

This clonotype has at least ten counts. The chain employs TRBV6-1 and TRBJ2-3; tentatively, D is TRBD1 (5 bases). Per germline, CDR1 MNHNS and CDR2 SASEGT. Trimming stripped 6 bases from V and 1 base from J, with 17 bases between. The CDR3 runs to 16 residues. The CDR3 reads CASRDGAQGGTDTQYF. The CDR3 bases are TGTGCCAGCAGAGACGGCGCGCAGGGTGGCACAGATACGCAGTATTTT.

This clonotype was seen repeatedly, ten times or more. Here the CDR3 DNA reads TGTGCCAGCAGCTTAACCCACTCGATCTATGGCTACACCTTC. This codes for CASSLTHSIYGYTF. V and J are TRBV7-2 and TRBJ1-2; no definite D call. This CDR3 has 14 amino acids. The germline gives CDR1 SGHTA, CDR2 FQGNSA. Trimming took off 2 bases at V and 4 bases at J, with 11 bases between the two ends. The full variable domain, completed using reference TRBV7-2 and TRBJ1-2, is GAGVSQSPSNKVTEKGKDVELRCDPISGHTALYWYRQSLGQGLEFLIYFQGNSAPDKSGLPSDRFSAERTGGSVSTLTIQRTQQEDSAVYLCASSLTHSIYGYTFGSGTRLTVV.

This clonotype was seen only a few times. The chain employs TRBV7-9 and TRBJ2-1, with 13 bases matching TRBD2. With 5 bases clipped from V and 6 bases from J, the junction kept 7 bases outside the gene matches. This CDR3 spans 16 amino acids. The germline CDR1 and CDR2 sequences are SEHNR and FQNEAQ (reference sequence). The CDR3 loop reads CASSTWTSGSSNEQFF. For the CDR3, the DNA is TGTGCCAGCAGCACATGGACTAGCGGGAGTAGCAATGAGCAGTTCTTC.

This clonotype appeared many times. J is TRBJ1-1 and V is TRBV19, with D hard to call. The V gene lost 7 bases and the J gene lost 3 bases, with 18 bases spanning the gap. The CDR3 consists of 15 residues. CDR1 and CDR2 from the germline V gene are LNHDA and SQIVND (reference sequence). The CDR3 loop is CASIPEGGRDTEAFF. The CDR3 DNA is TGTGCCAGTATCCCAGAGGGCGGCCGCGACACTGAAGCTTTCTTT.

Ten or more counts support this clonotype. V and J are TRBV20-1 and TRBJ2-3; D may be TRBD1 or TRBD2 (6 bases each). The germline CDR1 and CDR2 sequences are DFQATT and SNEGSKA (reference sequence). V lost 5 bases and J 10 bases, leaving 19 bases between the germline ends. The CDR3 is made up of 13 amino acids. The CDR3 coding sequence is TGCAGTGCTTTTCTCGCTAGGGGGGCCCCGCAGTATTTT. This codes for CSAFLARGAPQYF.

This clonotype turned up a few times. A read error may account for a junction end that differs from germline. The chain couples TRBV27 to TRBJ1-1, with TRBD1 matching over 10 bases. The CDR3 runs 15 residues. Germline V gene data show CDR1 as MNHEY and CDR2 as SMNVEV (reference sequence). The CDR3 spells CASRDRGVMNTEASF. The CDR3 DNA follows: TGTGCCAGCAGGGACAGGGGGGTGATGAACACTGAAGCTTCCTTT.

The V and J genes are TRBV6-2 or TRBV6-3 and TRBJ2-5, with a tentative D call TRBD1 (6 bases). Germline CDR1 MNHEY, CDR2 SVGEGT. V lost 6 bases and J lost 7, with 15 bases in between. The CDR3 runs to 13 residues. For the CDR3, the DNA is TGTGCCAGCAGACGGACAGCCCAGGTGACCCAGTACTTC. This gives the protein CASRRTAQVTQYF.

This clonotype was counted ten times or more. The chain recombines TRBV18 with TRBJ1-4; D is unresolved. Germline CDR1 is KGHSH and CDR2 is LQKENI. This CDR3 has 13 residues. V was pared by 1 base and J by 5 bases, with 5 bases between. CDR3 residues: CASSPRENEKLFF. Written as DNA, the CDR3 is TGTGCCAGCTCACCACGGGAGAATGAAAAACTGTTTTTT.

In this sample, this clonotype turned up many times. The CDR3 bases are TGTGCCAGCAGTTTTTCGGGGACCATCAACAAGCAGTACTTC. Translated: CASSFSGTINKQYF. The chain couples TRBV27 to TRBJ2-7; D may match TRBD1 or TRBD2 (5 bases each). V was cut by 3 bases and J by 8 bases, with 17 bases left in between. This CDR3 is built from 14 residues. CDR1 is MNHEY, CDR2 SMNVEV, per germline (reference sequence).

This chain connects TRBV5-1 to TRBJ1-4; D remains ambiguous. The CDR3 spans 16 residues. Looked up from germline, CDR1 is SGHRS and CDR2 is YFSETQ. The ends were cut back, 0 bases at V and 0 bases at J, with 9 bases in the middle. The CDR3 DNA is TGCGCCAGCAGCTTGGGGCAGGTCGCAACTAATGAAAAACTGTTTTTT. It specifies CASSLGQVATNEKLFF. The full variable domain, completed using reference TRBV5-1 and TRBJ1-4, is KAGVTQTPRYLIKTRGQQVTLSCSPISGHRSVSWYQQTPGQGLQFLFEYFSETQRNKGNFPGRFSGRQFSNSRSEMNVSTLELGDSALYLCASSLGQVATNEKLFFGSGTQLSVL.

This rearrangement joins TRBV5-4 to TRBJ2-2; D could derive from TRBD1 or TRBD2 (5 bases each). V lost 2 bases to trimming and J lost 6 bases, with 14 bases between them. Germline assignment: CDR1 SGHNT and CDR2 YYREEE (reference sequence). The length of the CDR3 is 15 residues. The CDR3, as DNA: TGTGCCAGCAGCTTCGCCGAACGGGGCTCCGGGGAGCTGTTTTTT. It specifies CASSFAERGSGELFF.

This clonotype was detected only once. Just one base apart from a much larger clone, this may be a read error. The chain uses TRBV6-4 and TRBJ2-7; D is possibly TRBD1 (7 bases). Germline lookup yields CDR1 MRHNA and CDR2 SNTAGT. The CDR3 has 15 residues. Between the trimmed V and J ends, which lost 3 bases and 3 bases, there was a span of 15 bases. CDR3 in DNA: TGTGCCAGCAGTGAAGGCCCAGGGGGGATCTACGAGCAGTACTTC. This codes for CASSEGPGGIYEQYF.

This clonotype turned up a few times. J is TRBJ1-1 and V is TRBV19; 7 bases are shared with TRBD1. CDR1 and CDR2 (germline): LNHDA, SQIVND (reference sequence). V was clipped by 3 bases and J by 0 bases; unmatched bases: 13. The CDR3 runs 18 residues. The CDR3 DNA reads TGTGCCAGTAGTATTGGGACAGCCGGCATGGGGTTGAACACTGAAGCTTTCTTT. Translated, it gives CASSIGTAGMGLNTEAFF.

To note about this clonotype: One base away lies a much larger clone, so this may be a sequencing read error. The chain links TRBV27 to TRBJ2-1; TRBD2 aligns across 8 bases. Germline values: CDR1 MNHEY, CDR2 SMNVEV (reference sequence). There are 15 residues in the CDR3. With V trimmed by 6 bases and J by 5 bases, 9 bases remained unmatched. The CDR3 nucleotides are TGTGCCAGCAGGGCGGGGGGCGCTGAGAACAATGAGCAGTTCTTC. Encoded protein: CASRAGGAENNEQFF.